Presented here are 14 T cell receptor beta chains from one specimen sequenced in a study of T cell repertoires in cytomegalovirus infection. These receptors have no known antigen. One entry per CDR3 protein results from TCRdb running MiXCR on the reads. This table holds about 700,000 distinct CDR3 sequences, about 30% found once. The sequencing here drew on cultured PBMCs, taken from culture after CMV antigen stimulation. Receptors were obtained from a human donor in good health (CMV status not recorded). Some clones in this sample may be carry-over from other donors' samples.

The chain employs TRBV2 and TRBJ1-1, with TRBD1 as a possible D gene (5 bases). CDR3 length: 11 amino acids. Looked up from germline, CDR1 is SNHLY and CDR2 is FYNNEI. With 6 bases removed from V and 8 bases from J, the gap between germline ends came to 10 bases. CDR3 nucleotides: TGTGCCAGCAGCGTGGACAAGGAAGCTTTCTTT. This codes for CASSVDKEAFF.

The CDR3 nucleotides read TGTGCCAGCAGCCAAGTAGGTGGCACCTACGAGCAGTACTTC. Its translation is CASSQVGGTYEQYF. The chain employs TRBV4-2 and TRBJ2-7; D is unresolved. Germline V gene sequence: CDR1 LGHNA, CDR2 YNFKEQ. The V end was cut by 1 base, the J end by 2 bases, with 9 bases between. This CDR3 is 14 amino acids long.

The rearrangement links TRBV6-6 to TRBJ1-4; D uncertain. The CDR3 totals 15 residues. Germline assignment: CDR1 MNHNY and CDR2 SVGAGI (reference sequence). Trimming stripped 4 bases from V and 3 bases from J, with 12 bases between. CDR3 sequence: CASSFTAGANEKLFF. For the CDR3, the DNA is TGTGCCAGCAGTTTCACAGCCGGGGCTAATGAAAAACTGTTTTTT.

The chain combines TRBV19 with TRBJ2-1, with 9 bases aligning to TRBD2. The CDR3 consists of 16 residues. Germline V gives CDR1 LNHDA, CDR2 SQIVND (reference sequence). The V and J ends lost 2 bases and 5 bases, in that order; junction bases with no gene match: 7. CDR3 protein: CASSISAAGGNNEQFF. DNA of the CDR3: TGTGCCAGTAGTATAAGCGCAGCGGGGGGCAACAATGAGCAGTTCTTC.

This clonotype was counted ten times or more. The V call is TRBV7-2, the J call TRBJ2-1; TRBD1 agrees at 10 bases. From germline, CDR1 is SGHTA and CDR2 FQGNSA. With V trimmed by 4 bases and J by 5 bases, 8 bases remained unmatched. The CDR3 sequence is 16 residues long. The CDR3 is CASSSTWDRGHNEQFF. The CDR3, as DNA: TGTGCCAGCAGCTCCACCTGGGACAGGGGCCACAATGAGCAGTTCTTC.

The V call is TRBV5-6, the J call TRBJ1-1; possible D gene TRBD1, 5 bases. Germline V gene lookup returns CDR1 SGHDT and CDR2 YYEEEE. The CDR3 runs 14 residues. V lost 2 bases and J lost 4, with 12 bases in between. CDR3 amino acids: CASSLGTASTEAFF. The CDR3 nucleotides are TGTGCCAGCAGCTTAGGGACTGCTTCCACTGAAGCTTTCTTT.

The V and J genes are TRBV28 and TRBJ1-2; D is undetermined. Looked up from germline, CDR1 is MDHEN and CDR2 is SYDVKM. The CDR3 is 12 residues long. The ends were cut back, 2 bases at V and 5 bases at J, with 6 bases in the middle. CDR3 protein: CASSLPPYGYTF. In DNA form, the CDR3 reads TGTGCCAGCAGTTTACCCCCTTATGGCTACACCTTC.

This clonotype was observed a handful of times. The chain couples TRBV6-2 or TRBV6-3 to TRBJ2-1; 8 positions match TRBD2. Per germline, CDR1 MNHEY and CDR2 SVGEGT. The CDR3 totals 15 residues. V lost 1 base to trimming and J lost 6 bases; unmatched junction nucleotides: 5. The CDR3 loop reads CASSYYPGTSNEQFF. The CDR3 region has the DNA TGTGCCAGCAGTTACTACCCCGGGACTAGCAATGAGCAGTTCTTC.

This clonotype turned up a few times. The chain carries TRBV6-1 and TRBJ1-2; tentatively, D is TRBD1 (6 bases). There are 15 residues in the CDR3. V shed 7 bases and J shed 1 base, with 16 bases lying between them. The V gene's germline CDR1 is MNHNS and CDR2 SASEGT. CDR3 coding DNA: TGTGCCAGCACACCCGAGGACAGAAATAACTATGGCTACACCTTC. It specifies CASTPEDRNNYGYTF.

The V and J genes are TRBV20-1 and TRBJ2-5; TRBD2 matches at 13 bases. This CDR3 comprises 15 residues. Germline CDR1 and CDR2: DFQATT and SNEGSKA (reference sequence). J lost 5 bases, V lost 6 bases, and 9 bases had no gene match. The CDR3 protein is CSALTSGGAWETQYF. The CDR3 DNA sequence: TGCAGTGCCCTTACTAGCGGGGGGGCCTGGGAGACCCAGTACTTC.

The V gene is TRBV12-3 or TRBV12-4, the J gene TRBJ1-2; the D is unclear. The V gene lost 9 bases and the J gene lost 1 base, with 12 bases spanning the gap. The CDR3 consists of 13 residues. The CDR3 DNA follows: TGTGCCAGTAGGGTTACCGGTAACTATGGCTACACCTTC. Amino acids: CASRVTGNYGYTF.

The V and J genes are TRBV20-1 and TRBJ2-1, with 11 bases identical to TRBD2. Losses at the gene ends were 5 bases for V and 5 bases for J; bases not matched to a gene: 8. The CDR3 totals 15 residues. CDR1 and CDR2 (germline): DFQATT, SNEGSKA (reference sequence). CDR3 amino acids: CSASPSGGFHNEQFF. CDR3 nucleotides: TGCAGTGCTTCCCCTAGCGGGGGGTTCCACAATGAGCAGTTCTTC.

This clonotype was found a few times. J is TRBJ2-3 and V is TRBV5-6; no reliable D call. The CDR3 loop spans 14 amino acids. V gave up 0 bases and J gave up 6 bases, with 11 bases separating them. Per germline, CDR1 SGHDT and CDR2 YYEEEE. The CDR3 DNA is TGTGCCAGCAGCTTGGTCGAGCGTCCGGATACGCAGTATTTT. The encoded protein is CASSLVERPDTQYF.

Written as DNA, the CDR3 is TGTGCCTGGAGTGTACGAGGGGTAGAGAACATTCAGTACTTC. It yields the protein CAWSVRGVENIQYF. The chain joins TRBV30 to TRBJ2-4; D may be TRBD1 or TRBD2 (5 bases each). The CDR3 loop spans 14 amino acids. Germline V lookup: CDR1 GTSNPN, CDR2 SVGIG (reference sequence). Trimming pared 0 bases from V and 7 bases from J, leaving 13 bases between.